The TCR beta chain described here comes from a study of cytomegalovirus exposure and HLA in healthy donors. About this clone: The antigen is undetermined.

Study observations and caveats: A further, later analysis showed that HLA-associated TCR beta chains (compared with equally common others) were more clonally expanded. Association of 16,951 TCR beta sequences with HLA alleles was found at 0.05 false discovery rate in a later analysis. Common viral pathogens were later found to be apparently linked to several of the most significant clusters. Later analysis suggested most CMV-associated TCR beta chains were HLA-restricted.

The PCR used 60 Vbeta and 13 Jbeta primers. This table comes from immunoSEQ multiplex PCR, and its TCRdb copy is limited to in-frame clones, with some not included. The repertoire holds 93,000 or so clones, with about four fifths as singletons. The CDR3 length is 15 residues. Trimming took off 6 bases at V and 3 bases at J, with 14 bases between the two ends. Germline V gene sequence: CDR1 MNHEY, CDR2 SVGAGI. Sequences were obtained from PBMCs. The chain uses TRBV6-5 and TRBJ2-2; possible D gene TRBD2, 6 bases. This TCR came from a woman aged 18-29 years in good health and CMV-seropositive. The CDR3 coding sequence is TGTGCCAGCAGGCTCCAGGACTACTACACCGGGGAGCTGTTTTTT. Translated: CASRLQDYYTGELFF.